Listed below are T cell receptor beta chains from one sample, sequenced in a study of blood T cell repertoires in COVID-19. Produced via immunoSEQ multiplex PCR; TCRdb's table is partial and in-frame only. The sample has approximately 50,000 clones; approximately 80% are singletons. Sequenced sample: peripheral blood. Receptors were obtained from a man aged 65 to 85 with active or convalescent COVID-19. Each CDR3 is given with its conserved first and last residue. D genes are given only for firm matches. Rows may omit the clone size; those that give it use once, few, many or a size class.

abundance	v_gene	d_gene	j_gene	CDR3nt	CDR3aa
-	TRBV7-2	-	TRBJ2-1	TGTGCCAGCAGCTTACAGCGGTCCTCCTACAATGAGCAGTTCTTC	CASSLQRSSYNEQFF
-	TRBV6-1	-	TRBJ2-5	TGTGCCAGCAGTTTCTTAAGGGGAGAGACCCAGTACTTC	CASSFLRGETQYF
-	TRBV5-1	TRBD1	TRBJ2-1	TGCGCCAGCAGCTGGGGACAGGGGGCAAGGGAGCAGTTCTTC	CASSWGQGAREQFF
-	TRBV28	TRBD1	TRBJ2-7	TGTGCCAGCAGTTCCGGGGGTGATGGGACAGGGGGGAAGCAGTACTTC	CASSSGGDGTGGKQYF
few	TRBV4-3	-	TRBJ1-6	TGCGCCAGCCAAACCGCGCAGGGGACCTTGTCACCCCTCCACTTT	CASQTAQGTLSPLHF
-	TRBV6-5	-	TRBJ2-5	TGTGCCAGCAGTTACTCGAGGCAGGGCCAAGAGACCCAGTACTTC	CASSYSRQGQETQYF
-	TRBV11-2	-	TRBJ2-2	TGTGCCAGCAGCTCCGTATTTCTCGGGGAGCTGTTTTTT	CASSSVFLGELFF
-	TRBV30	TRBD1	TRBJ1-1	TGTGCCTGGACCCGGGGGACAGGGGCGAACACTGAAGCTTTCTTT	CAWTRGTGANTEAFF
once	TRBV7-9	-	TRBJ1-1	TGTGCCAGCAACTTAACAGCGAACACTGAAGCTTTCTTT	CASNLTANTEAFF
-	TRBV27	TRBD2	TRBJ2-3	TGTGCCAGCAGTTTATTCGGGACTAGCGGTAGCACAGATACGCAGTATTTT	CASSLFGTSGSTDTQYF
-	TRBV24-1	-	TRBJ2-1	TGTGCCACCGCGGGGGCGTATGAGCAGTTCTTC	CATAGAYEQFF
-	TRBV11-3	-	TRBJ2-3	TGTGCCAGCAGCTTAAATGCCCACGCGACGCAGTATTTT	CASSLNAHATQYF
-	TRBV3-1/TRBV3-2	-	TRBJ2-5	TGTGCCAGCAGCCCCAAGATGCTAGCCGGAACAACTCGTCGGACCCAGTACTTC	CASSPKMLAGTTRRTQYF
-	TRBV11-3	-	TRBJ2-3	TGTGCCAGCAGCTCCGGACTAACGGGGGAGGGCACAGATACGCAGTATTTT	CASSSGLTGEGTDTQYF
-	TRBV29-1	-	TRBJ1-2	TGCAGCGTTGAAGGGCGGAGGCTTGGTGGCTACACCTTC	CSVEGRRLGGYTF
-	TRBV23-1	TRBD1	TRBJ2-3	TGCGCCAGCAGTCTTCTGGGACAGCAAAGAGTTACGCAGTATTTT	CASSLLGQQRVTQYF
few	TRBV5-4	TRBD1	TRBJ2-2	TGTGCCAGCAGCGGGAGGACAGGGAGGAACACCGGGGAGCTGTTTTTT	CASSGRTGRNTGELFF